This is a list of T cell receptor beta chains from one sample in a study of CD8 T cells in Susac syndrome. TCRdb called the immunoSEQ multiplex PCR reads again in MiXCR, with one record for every CDR3 protein. The table lists about 160,000 distinct CDR3 sequences, 90% to 95% of them singletons. The sequenced sample consisted of CD4+ T cells from PBMCs. Source of these receptors: a human donor in good health. The CDR3 runs from the conserved cysteine through the conserved F or W. D genes are given only for firm matches. Clone size is shown for a subset of rows, as once, few, many or a class of expanded clone.

TRBJ2-7,TRBV7-2,TRBD2,NA,TGTGCCAGCAGCCGGACTAGCGGGAACTACGAGCAGTACTTC,CASSRTSGNYEQYF
TRBJ2-3,TRBV9,NA,NA,TGTGCCAGCAGCTGGGGGCGAAGCACAGATACGCAGTATTTT,CASSWGRSTDTQYF
TRBJ1-1,TRBV20-1,NA,NA,TGCAGTGCTCCATTTGAGGCCCGTGGGACTGAAGCTTTCTTT,CSAPFEARGTEAFF
TRBJ2-5,TRBV18,TRBD2,NA,TGTGCCAGCTCACCGACTAGCGGGGAACGGGAGACCCAGTACTTC,CASSPTSGERETQYF
TRBJ2-7,TRBV6-5,TRBD1,NA,TGTGCCAGCAGTTACTCGAGACAGGGGGACTACGAGCAGTACTTC,CASSYSRQGDYEQYF
TRBJ1-2,TRBV29-1,NA,NA,TGCAGCGTTGCATGGGTTGCCGGGGATGGCTACACCTTC,CSVAWVAGDGYTF
TRBJ1-6,TRBV27,TRBD1,once,TGTGCCAGCAGGGGGGGGACAGGGAGATGGAATTCACCCCTCCACTTT,CASRGGTGRWNSPLHF
TRBJ2-4,TRBV2,NA,NA,TGTGCCAGCAGTGATGAGGGAGGAAACATTCAGTACTTC,CASSDEGGNIQYF
TRBJ1-1,TRBV20-1,NA,NA,TGCAGTGCTAGTTCCAGGGGAGGGACTGAAGCTTTCTTT,CSASSRGGTEAFF
TRBJ2-7,TRBV20-1,NA,NA,TGCAGTGCTCTCATCCGGAAACGGAACGAGCAGTACTTC,CSALIRKRNEQYF
TRBJ1-4,TRBV12-3/TRBV12-4,TRBD1,NA,TGTGCCAGCAGCAGGGACAGGGGAAGTGAAAAACTGTTTTTT,CASSRDRGSEKLFF